Listed below are T cell receptor beta chains from one sample, sequenced in a study of T cell repertoires in cytomegalovirus infection. TCRdb reprocessed the reads with MiXCR, giving one entry per CDR3 protein. The data hold about 740,000 distinct CDR3 sequences, with 35% observed a single time. The sample was PBMCs. Source of these receptors: a human donor in good health (CMV status not recorded). Some clones in this sample may be carry-over from other donors' samples. Both conserved end residues are part of each CDR3. D genes are given only for firm matches. The listing skips clone size in some rows; elsewhere it reads once, few, many or a size class.

. | TRBJ1-5 | TRBV30 | . | CAWSVSERNQPQHF | TGTGCCTGGAGTGTCTCTGAGCGGAATCAGCCCCAGCATTTT
. | TRBJ1-1 | TRBV19 | once | CASSLVPKAEAFF | TGTGCCAGTAGTCTTGTCCCAAAGGCCGAAGCTTTCTTT
TRBD2 | TRBJ2-5 | TRBV5-6 | . | CASTRESRTSGGARQETQYF | TGTGCCAGCACCCGCGAATCTCGGACTAGCGGGGGGGCCCGTCAAGAGACCCAGTACTTC
. | TRBJ2-4 | TRBV20-1 | . | CSASPPGPGDIQYF | TGCAGTGCTAGCCCCCCCGGGCCGGGCGACATTCAGTACTTC
. | TRBJ2-7 | TRBV14 | once | CTSSDHGPAPEIGSYEQYF | TGTACCAGCTCGGATCATGGACCAGCGCCTGAGATCGGAAGCTACGAGCAGTACTTC
TRBD1 | TRBJ1-4 | TRBV7-2 | many | CASRPGQLNEKLFF | TGTGCCAGCAGACCGGGACAGCTAAATGAAAAACTGTTTTTT
TRBD2 | TRBJ2-7 | TRBV20-1 | . | CSAPGLAGGHYEQYF | TGCAGTGCTCCAGGACTAGCGGGAGGCCATTACGAGCAGTACTTC
. | TRBJ2-7 | TRBV19 | . | CASSTPALQGGRVYEQYF | TGTGCCAGTAGTACCCCTGCTTTACAGGGGGGGAGGGTCTACGAGCAGTACTTC
. | TRBJ2-7 | TRBV6-1 | few | CASRPHGAYEQYF | TGTGCCAGCAGGCCCCACGGAGCCTACGAGCAGTACTTC
. | TRBJ2-1 | TRBV7-2 | many | CASSFDTSSYNEQFF | TGTGCCAGCAGCTTCGACACGAGCTCCTACAATGAGCAGTTCTTC
. | TRBJ2-7 | TRBV5-1 | . | CASSAVHQGNVRYEQYF | TGCGCCAGCAGCGCTGTACATCAAGGGAACGTTAGGTACGAGCAGTACTTC
TRBD2 | TRBJ2-5 | TRBV12-3/TRBV12-4 | . | CASSLPGAAGDGETQYF | TGTGCCAGCAGTTTACCCGGCGCAGCGGGAGACGGGGAGACCCAGTACTTC
TRBD1 | TRBJ2-3 | TRBV5-6 | . | CASSLEGQGKDTQYF | TGTGCCAGCAGCTTGGAGGGACAGGGGAAAGATACGCAGTATTTT
. | TRBJ2-5 | TRBV27 | few | CASSPGGPETQYF | TGTGCCAGCAGTCCCGGGGGGCCAGAGACCCAGTACTTC
. | TRBJ2-5 | TRBV20-1 | . | CSAYGEETQYF | TGCAGTGCTTACGGCGAGGAGACCCAGTACTTC
. | TRBJ1-1 | TRBV7-9 | few | CASKGGENTEAFF | TGTGCCAGTAAAGGGGGAGAGAACACTGAAGCTTTCTTT
TRBD1 | TRBJ1-1 | TRBV25-1 | . | CASTELQGDTEAFF | TGTGCCAGCACCGAACTACAGGGGGACACTGAAGCTTTCTTT
TRBD2 | TRBJ2-1 | TRBV20-1 | few | CSAGDSGGDNNEQFF | TGCAGTGCGGGGGATAGCGGGGGGGACAACAATGAGCAGTTCTTC
. | TRBJ1-1 | TRBV7-6 | many | CASSFGERGTEAFF | TGTGCCAGCAGCTTTGGAGAGAGGGGCACTGAAGCTTTCTTT
. | TRBJ1-5 | TRBV12-3/TRBV12-4 | . | CASSLRVPGAPNQPQHF | TGTGCCAGCAGTTTACGGGTCCCGGGGGCTCCGAATCAGCCCCAGCATTTT
TRBD2 | TRBJ2-3 | TRBV19 | few | CASSILPGGIDTQYF | TGTGCCAGTAGTATTCTACCGGGAGGGATAGATACGCAGTATTTT
. | TRBJ2-2 | TRBV6-1 | few | CASSYGLLNTGELFF | TGTGCCAGCAGTTATGGTCTCCTGAACACCGGGGAGCTGTTTTTT
. | TRBJ2-5 | TRBV12-3/TRBV12-4 | . | CASSFIGRDQETQYF | TGTGCCAGCAGTTTTATAGGCAGGGACCAAGAGACCCAGTACTTC
. | TRBJ1-3 | TRBV7-2 | few | CASSLDSVPSGNTIYF | TGTGCCAGCAGCTTAGATAGCGTTCCCTCTGGAAACACCATATATTTT
. | TRBJ2-7 | TRBV7-2 | many | CASRRRGTVSYEQYF | TGTGCCAGCAGGCGGAGGGGGACGGTCTCCTACGAGCAGTACTTC
. | TRBJ1-1 | TRBV29-1 | . | CSVSIANTEAFF | TGCAGCGTTTCGATAGCTAACACTGAAGCTTTCTTT
. | TRBJ2-1 | TRBV29-1 | few | CSVQRRGSYNEQFF | TGCAGCGTCCAGAGGAGGGGCTCCTACAATGAGCAGTTCTTC
TRBD1 | TRBJ1-4 | TRBV7-2 | many | CASSRDSLNEKLFF | TGTGCCAGCAGCCGGGACAGTTTAAATGAAAAACTGTTTTTT
. | TRBJ1-1 | TRBV4-1 | . | CASSIADGSTEAFF | TGCGCCAGCAGCATCGCGGATGGGAGCACTGAAGCTTTCTTT
TRBD1 | TRBJ1-1 | TRBV19 | . | CASTITGGNTEAFF | TGTGCCAGTACGATTACAGGGGGGAACACTGAAGCTTTCTTT
TRBD1 | TRBJ1-1 | TRBV7-3 | . | CASSLKSAQGVSRNTEAFF | TGTGCCAGCAGCTTAAAAAGCGCCCAGGGGGTCTCACGGAACACTGAAGCTTTCTTT
. | TRBJ1-1 | TRBV6-2/TRBV6-3 | . | CASSYSNLAGTEAFF | TGTGCCAGCAGTTACTCGAATCTCGCGGGCACTGAAGCTTTCTTT
TRBD2 | TRBJ2-3 | TRBV27 | . | CASSSLAETTDTQYF | TGTGCCAGCAGTTCGCTAGCGGAAACGACAGATACGCAGTATTTT
. | TRBJ2-5 | TRBV28 | . | CASSWYRGETQYF | TGTGCCAGCAGTTGGTATAGGGGAGAGACCCAGTACTTC
. | TRBJ1-1 | TRBV7-2 | many | CASSLLSGRTEAFF | TGTGCCAGCAGCCTCTTGTCAGGCCGCACTGAAGCTTTCTTT
. | TRBJ1-5 | TRBV20-1 | few | CSAMGGAGQPQHF | TGCAGTGCTATGGGGGGCGCGGGTCAGCCCCAGCATTTT
. | TRBJ1-2 | TRBV19 | . | CASSMRRGTGIYGYTF | TGTGCCAGTAGTATGAGGCGGGGGACGGGCATCTATGGCTACACCTTC
TRBD2 | TRBJ2-1 | TRBV6-1 | . | CASRQSSGGLYNEQFF | TGTGCCAGCAGACAATCTAGCGGGGGCCTGTACAATGAGCAGTTCTTC
. | TRBJ2-5 | TRBV12-3/TRBV12-4 | few | CASSLRNSPFQETQYF | TGTGCCAGCAGTTTAAGGAACAGTCCATTCCAAGAGACCCAGTACTTC
TRBD2 | TRBJ2-5 | TRBV6-1 | . | CASSDGLGEETQYF | TGTGCCAGCAGTGACGGACTAGGGGAGGAGACCCAGTACTTC
TRBD1 | TRBJ2-3 | TRBV29-1 | . | CSVDYRGLTDTQYF | TGCAGCGTTGATTACAGGGGCCTCACAGATACGCAGTATTTT
. | TRBJ2-1 | TRBV6-1 | few | CASSEGRFEQFF | TGTGCCAGCAGTGAGGGGCGTTTCGAGCAGTTCTTC
. | TRBJ2-1 | TRBV5-1 | . | CASSRETRNEQFF | TGCGCCAGCAGCCGAGAGACTCGCAATGAGCAGTTCTTC
. | TRBJ1-5 | TRBV2 | few | CASSESGVSQPQHF | TGTGCCAGCAGTGAATCAGGGGTGAGTCAGCCCCAGCATTTT
. | TRBJ1-1 | TRBV4-1 | . | CASSQGVCGTEAFF | TGCGCCAGCAGCCAAGGTGTATGCGGCACTGAAGCTTTCTTT
. | TRBJ1-1 | TRBV4-1 | . | CASSHGENTEAFF | TGCGCCAGCAGCCATGGGGAGAACACTGAAGCTTTCTTT
TRBD2 | TRBJ2-7 | TRBV27 | . | CASSTRLANGHEQYF | TGTGCCAGCAGTACACGACTAGCGAACGGCCACGAGCAGTACTTC
TRBD2 | TRBJ2-5 | TRBV7-9 | few | CATPGAGGETQYF | TGTGCCACCCCTGGCGCGGGAGGAGAGACCCAGTACTTC
. | TRBJ2-1 | TRBV14 | few | CASSQASSYNEQFF | TGTGCCAGCAGCCAGGCCAGCTCCTACAATGAGCAGTTCTTC
TRBD1 | TRBJ2-7 | TRBV20-1 | . | CSAPYRLGGDEQYF | TGCAGTGCCCCTTACAGGCTAGGGGGCGACGAGCAGTACTTC
. | TRBJ1-1 | TRBV6-6 | . | CASSYWDGESRNTEAFF | TGTGCCAGCAGTTACTGGGACGGCGAATCTAGAAACACTGAAGCTTTCTTT
. | TRBJ1-1 | TRBV29-1 | . | CSVEVQPNTEAFF | TGCAGCGTTGAAGTGCAGCCGAACACTGAAGCTTTCTTT
TRBD2 | TRBJ2-7 | TRBV5-5 | . | CASSLGSSGAYYEQYF | TGTGCCAGCAGCTTGGGTTCTAGCGGGGCCTACTACGAGCAGTACTTC
TRBD1 | TRBJ1-3 | TRBV7-2 | . | CASSLNRGHGNTIYF | TGTGCCAGCAGCTTGAACAGGGGGCACGGAAACACCATATATTTT
. | TRBJ1-2 | TRBV5-6 | . | CASTPRTVHYGYTF | TGTGCCAGCACCCCACGGACAGTGCACTATGGCTACACCTTC
. | TRBJ2-3 | TRBV5-6 | . | CASSTLRADTQYF | TGTGCCAGCAGCACACTCAGGGCAGATACGCAGTATTTT
TRBD2 | TRBJ2-5 | TRBV7-2 | . | CASSAPNPGTSGGWKTQYF | TGTGCCAGCAGCGCGCCTAATCCCGGGACTAGCGGGGGATGGAAGACCCAGTACTTC
TRBD2 | TRBJ2-3 | TRBV7-6 | many | CASISGDLGWTQYF | TGTGCCAGCATCAGCGGGGACCTGGGATGGACGCAGTATTTT
. | TRBJ2-2 | TRBV11-1 | few | CASSLGGEELFF | TGTGCCAGCAGCTTAGGGGGTGAGGAGCTGTTTTTT
TRBD2 | TRBJ2-7 | TRBV6-6 | few | CASSYFLASGRAGYEQYF | TGTGCCAGCAGTTACTTCCTGGCTAGCGGGAGGGCCGGCTACGAGCAGTACTTC